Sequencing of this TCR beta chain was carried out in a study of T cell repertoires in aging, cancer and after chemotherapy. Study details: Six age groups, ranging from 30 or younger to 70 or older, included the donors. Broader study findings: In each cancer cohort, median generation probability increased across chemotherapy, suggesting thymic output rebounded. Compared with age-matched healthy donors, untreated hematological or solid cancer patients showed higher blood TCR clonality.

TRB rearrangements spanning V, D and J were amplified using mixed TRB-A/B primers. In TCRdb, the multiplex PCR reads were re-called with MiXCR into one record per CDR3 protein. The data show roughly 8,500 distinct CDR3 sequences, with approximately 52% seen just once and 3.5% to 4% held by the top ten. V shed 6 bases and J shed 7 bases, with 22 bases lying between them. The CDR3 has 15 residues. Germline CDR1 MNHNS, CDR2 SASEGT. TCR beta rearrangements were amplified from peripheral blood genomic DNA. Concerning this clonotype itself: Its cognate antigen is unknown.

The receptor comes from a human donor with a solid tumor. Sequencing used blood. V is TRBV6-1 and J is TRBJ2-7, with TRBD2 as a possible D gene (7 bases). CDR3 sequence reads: CASRLGRGGIGEQYF. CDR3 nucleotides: TGTGCCAGCAGACTTGGGAGGGGGGGCATTGGTGAGCAGTACTTC.